This T cell receptor beta chain was sequenced during a study of cytomegalovirus exposure and HLA in healthy donors. The study's findings and limits: Per published reports, the classifier diagnosed cytomegalovirus status with high specificity and sensitivity. The authors enumerated 180 or so TCR beta chains as linked to cytomegalovirus. Researchers had no immune exposure information except CMV serostatus available.

The PCR contained 60 Vbeta and 13 Jbeta primers. Data came from immunoSEQ multiplex PCR; TCRdb stores just in-frame clones and leaves some out. Of roughly 110,000 clones in the sample, about 70% were seen once. The CDR3 has 16 amino acids. Germline values: CDR1 SGHNT, CDR2 YYREEE (reference sequence). The V and J ends lost 0 bases and 1 base respectively, with 12 bases between them. Those who donated were healthy bone marrow donors. This clone has only a few counts. Antigen specificity is unknown. This receptor was identified in a human donor in good health. The chain carries TRBV5-4 and TRBJ2-3; D might be TRBD1 (6 bases). Sequencing used PBMCs. CDR3 in amino acids: CASSLANRVGTDTQYF. CDR3 nucleotides: TGTGCCAGCAGCTTGGCCAACAGGGTAGGCACAGATACGCAGTATTTT.